Each of the 27 T cell receptor beta chains below was sequenced from the same sample in a study of OX40 agonist ivuxolimab in advanced cancers. The protocol was immunoSEQ multiplex PCR, while the TCRdb copy is restricted to in-frame clones and leaves out a portion. Of tens of thousands of clones listed, approximately 91% are singletons. Sequenced here: CD4+ or CD8+ T cells sorted from blood, sampled in a trial of the OX40 agonist ivuxolimab. These receptors were taken from an adult with an advanced solid tumor such as melanoma, head and neck, liver or kidney cancer.

CDR3 sequence: CASSPWWGPRVYEQYF. The CDR3 nucleotides are TGTGCCAGCAGCCCGTGGTGGGGTCCCAGAGTCTACGAGCAGTACTTC. The J gene is TRBJ2-7, the V gene TRBV5-6; D call uncertain. This CDR3 contains 16 residues. The germline V and J ends were trimmed by 4 bases and 3 bases, with 20 bases remaining between them. The germline gives CDR1 SGHDT, CDR2 YYEEEE.

The CDR3 nucleotides read TGTGCCTCCAACCGGGACAGGGATCCCAAAAACATTCAGTACTTC. Its protein product is CASNRDRDPKNIQYF. The rearrangement links TRBV2 to TRBJ2-4, with 9 bases aligning to TRBD1. CDR1 is SNHLY, CDR2 FYNNEI, per germline. After removal of 11 bases from V and 2 bases from J, the junction contained 10 bases not matched to a gene. The CDR3 sequence is 15 residues long. The whole variable domain, filled in from reference TRBV2 and TRBJ2-4, reads EPEVTQTPSHQVTQMGQEVILRCVPISNHLYFYWYRQILGQKVEFLVSFYNNEISEKSEIFDDQFSVERPDGSNFTLKIRSTKLEDSAMYFCASNRDRDPKNIQYFGAGTRLSVL.

The chain combines TRBV28 with TRBJ2-7; TRBD2 matches at 7 bases. J gave up 2 bases and V 7 bases, and 8 bases lay outside the gene matches. The CDR3 sequence is 14 residues long. Looked up from germline, CDR1 is MDHEN and CDR2 is SYDVKM. This chain's CDR3 is CASMFTGGTYEQYF. Written as DNA, the CDR3 is TGTGCCAGCATGTTTACGGGGGGTACCTACGAGCAGTACTTC.

The chain employs TRBV28 and TRBJ2-7; 8 nucleotides align to TRBD2. Germline loops: CDR1 MDHEN, CDR2 SYDVKM. The CDR3 extends over 14 amino acids. With 6 bases clipped from V and 3 bases from J, the junction kept 7 bases outside the gene matches. The CDR3 coding sequence is TGTGCCAGCAGGGGACTAGTCGGGGGCTACGAGCAGTACTTC. Its translation is CASRGLVGGYEQYF.

The V gene is TRBV6-1, the J gene TRBJ2-7; tentative D call: TRBD1 (5 bases). CDR1 is MNHNS, CDR2 SASEGT, per germline. This CDR3 is 12 amino acids long. Trimming removed 8 bases from V and 1 base from J, with 9 bases in between. CDR3 in amino acids: CASRKGSYEQYF. For the CDR3, the DNA is TGTGCCAGCCGTAAGGGGTCCTACGAGCAGTACTTC.

The chain employs TRBV7-9 and TRBJ2-7; unclear D gene. The CDR3 sequence is 15 residues long. The V end lost 6 bases, the J end lost 3 bases, and 18 bases lay between the germline ends. Germline loops: CDR1 SEHNR, CDR2 FQNEAQ (reference sequence). The CDR3 coding sequence is TGTGCCAGCAGTCCCGGCTTGGGCCGGGTCTACGAGCAGTACTTC. The encoded protein is CASSPGLGRVYEQYF.

The chain carries TRBV2 and TRBJ2-3; possible D gene TRBD2, 5 bases. Germline CDR1 is SNHLY and CDR2 is FYNNEI. The V end was cut by 1 base, the J end by 15 bases, with 14 bases between. CDR3 length equals 12 residues. The CDR3 loop reads CASSEVETTSYF. CDR3 nucleotide sequence: TGTGCCAGCAGTGAAGTAGAGACTACGTCCTATTTT. Using reference TRBV2 and TRBJ2-3 for the parts outside the CDR3, the full variable domain is EPEVTQTPSHQVTQMGQEVILRCVPISNHLYFYWYRQILGQKVEFLVSFYNNEISEKSEIFDDQFSVERPDGSNFTLKIRSTKLEDSAMYFCASSEVETTSYFGPGTRLTVL.

The DNA for the CDR3 is TGTGCCAGCAGCGCGGGACTAGCGGGAGAATCCCCCGGGGAGCTGTTTTTT. Its translation is CASSAGLAGESPGELFF. The chain joins TRBV13 to TRBJ2-2; 14 bases align to TRBD2. CDR3 length: 17 residues. The germline V gene has CDR1 PRHDT and CDR2 FYEKMQ (reference sequence). After removal of 5 bases from V and 6 bases from J, the junction contained 8 bases not matched to a gene.

V is TRBV19 and J is TRBJ2-7; the D is unclear. Germline-derived CDR1 and CDR2 are LNHDA and SQIVND (reference sequence). CDR3 length equals 14 residues. Trimming removed 2 bases at V and 0 bases at J, with 8 bases between. The chain's CDR3 is CASSIRVTSYEQYF. The CDR3 region has the DNA TGTGCCAGTAGTATACGGGTCACCTCCTACGAGCAGTACTTC.

The chain carries TRBV30 and TRBJ2-1; 8 bases line up with TRBD2. The CDR3 contains 15 residues. Losses at the gene ends were 4 bases for V and 3 bases for J; bases not matched to a gene: 8. CDR1 GTSNPN and CDR2 SVGIG come from the germline V gene (reference sequence). For the CDR3, the DNA is TGTGCCTGGAATACAGCGGGAGTTAACTACAATGAGCAGTTCTTC. Translating gives CAWNTAGVNYNEQFF.

This clone was seen a handful of times. The chain recombines TRBV14 with TRBJ2-5, with 10 bases lining up with TRBD2. The CDR3 loop spans 17 amino acids. The V segment lost 0 bases and the J segment 5 bases; nucleotides outside the gene matches: 9. CDR1 is SGHDN, CDR2 FVKESK, per germline. CDR3 nucleotides: TGTGCCAGCAGCCAAGATCCGGGACTAGCGAGGGAGGAGACCCAGTACTTC. It is translated as CASSQDPGLAREETQYF.

The DNA of the CDR3 is TGTGCCAGCAGTTCACGCCAGGGCGATGACTATGGCTACACCTTC. Translated, it gives CASSSRQGDDYGYTF. This chain joins TRBV21-1 and TRBJ1-2; the table calls TRBD1, which could not be checked here. TRBV21-1 constitutes a pseudogene. The CDR3 contains 15 residues.

The V call is TRBV18, the J call TRBJ2-7, with D possibly TRBD1 on 5 matching bases. This CDR3 region has 14 residues. With 3 bases removed from V and 4 bases from J, the gap between germline ends came to 13 bases. Germline CDR1 reads KGHSH; CDR2 reads LQKENI. The CDR3, as DNA: TGTGCCAGCTCACCTGCAGGGTTGGGATACGAGCAGTACTTC. It is translated as CASSPAGLGYEQYF.

The chain has TRBV19 and TRBJ2-7; 10 bases fit TRBD1. In germline, CDR1 is LNHDA, CDR2 SQIVND (reference sequence). With 9 bases clipped from V and 7 bases from J, the junction kept 9 bases outside the gene matches. The CDR3 runs 13 residues. The CDR3 region is CASNDRGREEQYF. CDR3 DNA: TGTGCCAGCAACGACAGGGGGCGTGAGGAGCAGTACTTC.

The CDR3 DNA follows: TGTGCCAGCAGCCCTGGCTACGGGAGAGGACCCAATGAGCAGTTCTTC. Translation gives CASSPGYGRGPNEQFF. The rearrangement joins TRBV11-2 to TRBJ2-1; possibly TRBD2 for D (6 bases). CDR3 size: 16 residues. Germline lookup yields CDR1 SGHAT and CDR2 FQNNGV. V lost 5 bases, J lost 6 bases, and 20 bases lay in between.

The chain carries TRBV5-6 and TRBJ2-7, with D possibly matching TRBD2 (6 bases). V was trimmed by 0 bases and J by 6 bases, leaving 16 bases between them. Germline loops: CDR1 SGHDT, CDR2 YYEEEE. The CDR3 has 15 residues. The CDR3 reads CASSLAAEAGSEQYF. DNA for the CDR3: TGTGCCAGCAGCTTGGCCGCTGAGGCGGGGAGCGAGCAGTACTTC.

In its sample, this clone was seen once. The chain employs TRBV10-3 and TRBJ2-5, with D possibly TRBD2 on 6 matching bases. With the DNA end fitting TRBJ2-7 better, the J assignment may be wrong. This CDR3 has 15 amino acids. Germline CDR1 and CDR2: ENHRY and SYGVKD. CDR3 bases: TGTGCCATCAGTGAGTCGGGGAGCGGGCTCTACGAGCAGTACTTC. It codes for CAISESGSGLYEQYF.

This clone was found once. This chain uses TRBV6-5 with TRBJ2-5, with a tentative D call TRBD2 (7 bases). Germline CDR1 is MNHEY and CDR2 is SVGAGI. Trimming removed 8 bases from V and 5 bases from J, with 18 bases in between. This CDR3 spans 14 amino acids. DNA for the CDR3: TGTGCCAGCCGAAGTAGGGGGGGCGGGGAGACCCAGTACTTC. This sequence encodes CASRSRGGGETQYF.

This CDR3 is CASSLGLGSYNEQFF. In DNA, the CDR3 is TGTGCCAGCAGCTTGGGCCTGGGTTCCTACAATGAGCAGTTCTTC. The chain recombines TRBV5-5 with TRBJ2-1; D remains unclear. The CDR3 contains 15 residues. V was cut by 0 bases and J by 1 base, with 8 bases left in between. In germline, CDR1 is SGHKS, CDR2 YYEKEE (reference sequence).

CDR3 sequence reads: CASSSGNEQFF. In DNA, the CDR3 is TGTGCCAGCAGCTCCGGGAATGAGCAGTTCTTC. J is TRBJ2-1 and V is TRBV11-3; no reliable D call. There are 11 residues in the CDR3. V was cut by 4 bases and J by 7 bases, with 5 bases left in between. Germline values: CDR1 SGHNT, CDR2 YENEEA.

The chain links TRBV10-3 to TRBJ1-3; 7 bases line up with TRBD1. Germline CDR1 and CDR2: ENHRY and SYGVKD. The CDR3 spans 16 residues. J lost 1 base, V lost 3 bases, and 6 bases had no gene match. The CDR3 sequence is CAISDSTGKSGNTIYF. The CDR3, as DNA: TGTGCCATCAGTGATTCGACAGGGAAATCTGGAAACACCATATATTTT.

This chain links TRBV7-9 with TRBJ2-5, with no clear D. The CDR3 is 12 residues long. Germline V gives CDR1 SEHNR, CDR2 FQNEAQ (reference sequence). V lost 7 bases to trimming and J lost 1 base, with 7 bases between them. For the CDR3, the DNA is TGTGCCAGCACTACAGCCCAAGAGACCCAGTACTTC. Its translation: CASTTAQETQYF.

V and J are TRBV7-6 and TRBJ2-6; D is ambiguous. The CDR3 totals 16 residues. Germline assignment: CDR1 SGHVS and CDR2 FNYEAQ. Trimming pared 1 base from V and 0 bases from J, leaving 7 bases between. The CDR3 DNA sequence: TGTGCCAGCAGCTTAGGGCAGCTCTCTGGGGCCAACGTCCTGACTTTC. Amino acids: CASSLGQLSGANVLTF.

About this clone itself: One end of the junction is discordant with germline, which a read error may explain. In DNA, the CDR3 is TGCAGCGTGGAAGGGGAATGGGCAGGGGGCTACCCGTTGAACACCGGGGAGCTGTTTTTT. It specifies CSVEGEWAGGYPLNTGELFF. V gene TRBV29-1 combines with J gene TRBJ2-2; 8 bases line up with TRBD1. Germline V gene lookup returns CDR1 SQVTM and CDR2 ANQGSEA. The CDR3 spans 20 residues.

The rearrangement links TRBV6-1 to TRBJ2-5; D may be TRBD2 (6 bases). The CDR3 runs to 14 residues. The germline V gene encodes CDR1 MNHNS and CDR2 SASEGT. The germline V and J ends were trimmed by 6 bases and 5 bases, with 16 bases remaining between them. The CDR3 spells CASSPTTSWETQYF. CDR3 DNA sequence: TGTGCCAGCAGCCCTACTACTAGCTGGGAGACCCAGTACTTC.

The J gene is TRBJ2-2, the V gene TRBV6-1; D gene ambiguous. Germline V gene data show CDR1 as MNHNS and CDR2 as SASEGT. Trimming stripped 10 bases from V and 0 bases from J, with 9 bases between. The length of the CDR3 is 13 residues. The CDR3 sequence: CATRGANTGELFF. The DNA for the CDR3 is TGTGCCACCCGAGGCGCGAACACCGGGGAGCTGTTTTTT.

V gene TRBV2 combines with J gene TRBJ2-3; D gene ambiguous. Germline CDR1 SNHLY, CDR2 FYNNEI. CDR3 length: 18 amino acids. Deletions cut 4 bases from V and 1 base from J, with 21 bases between. The DNA of the CDR3 is TGTGCCAGCAGTGTGGGGTGGAGACGTAAAGGAGGCACAGATACGCAGTATTTT. It encodes CASSVGWRRKGGTDTQYF.